This passage covers 27 T cell receptor beta chains from one sample sequenced in a study of Graves' ophthalmopathy and Graves' hyperthyroidism. As the template, RNA transcripts were used to amplify TCR beta CDR3 regions. First-round RT-PCR with HTBI primers preceded a second-round multiplex PCR. TCRdb redid the calling of the multiplex PCR reads with MiXCR, one entry per CDR3 protein. The data show hundreds of thousands of distinct CDR3 sequences, 20% to 25% seen once. The sample taken for sequencing was peripheral blood. All receptors come from a woman younger than 35 with stable Graves' hyperthyroidism.

The table lists this clonotype with many counts. The chain is built from TRBV6-1 and TRBJ1-6, with 7 nucleotides matching TRBD1. V shed 8 bases and J 9 bases; nucleotides not matched to a gene: 13. From germline, CDR1 is MNHNS and CDR2 SASEGT. This CDR3 region has 15 residues. Written as DNA, the CDR3 is TGTGCCAGCCACAGGGGCGGACTCTCGGGTTCACCCCTCCACTTT. Translating gives CASHRGGLSGSPLHF.

The genes are TRBV4-1 and TRBJ1-1, with D perhaps TRBD1 (5 bases). Per germline, CDR1 MGHRA and CDR2 YSYEKL. V shed 2 bases and J shed 5 bases, with 12 bases lying between them. CDR3 length: 14 amino acids. The chain's CDR3 is CASSQPLWGTEAFF. DNA of the CDR3: TGCGCCAGCAGCCAACCTCTTTGGGGGACTGAAGCTTTCTTT.

In DNA, the CDR3 is TGTGCCAGCAGCTTAGCGGAGGCCCGCGAGCAGTACTTC. This encodes CASSLAEAREQYF. This rearrangement joins TRBV7-9 to TRBJ2-7; D may be TRBD2 (5 bases). The V and J ends lost 0 bases and 6 bases respectively, with 9 bases between them. The CDR3 runs 13 residues. CDR1 is SEHNR and CDR2 is FQNEAQ in the germline V gene (reference sequence).

This clonotype was observed many times. The chain has TRBV20-1 and TRBJ2-4; weak D call: TRBD2 (6 bases). The V end lost 3 bases, the J end lost 8 bases, and 14 bases lay between the germline ends. Looked up from germline, CDR1 is DFQATT and CDR2 is SNEGSKA (reference sequence). This CDR3 region has 13 residues. This CDR3 is CSASGTGGDIQYF. DNA for the CDR3: TGCAGTGCTAGCGGGACGGGCGGGGACATTCAGTACTTC.

Concerning this clonotype itself: No conserved phenylalanine or tryptophan ends this CDR3, so it is likely a read error. CDR3 sequence (DNA): TGTGCCTGCAGTGAGACAGGGGATGGCTACACCGTC. Translated: CACSETGDGYTV. The chain has TRBV2 and TRBJ1-2; 8 bases align to TRBD1. CDR1 SNHLY and CDR2 FYNNEI come from the germline V gene. The CDR3 contains 12 residues.

This sequence joins TRBV29-1 and TRBJ2-5, with D perhaps assigned TRBD1 or TRBD2 (5 bases each). Germline lookup yields CDR1 SQVTM and CDR2 ANQGSEA. V lost 6 bases and J lost 2, with 13 bases in between. This CDR3 has 13 amino acids. CDR3 protein: CSVDRDGQETQYF. The CDR3 nucleotides read TGCAGCGTGGATCGGGACGGACAAGAGACCCAGTACTTC.

The chain is built from TRBV11-2 and TRBJ2-3; D not certain. The germline V gene has CDR1 SGHAT and CDR2 FQNNGV. CDR3 size: 13 residues. V was pared by 5 bases and J by 1 base, with 7 bases between. DNA of the CDR3: TGTGCCAGCAGCACCCGACGCACAGATACGCAGTATTTT. This translates into CASSTRRTDTQYF.

This clonotype occurred a few times. The chain combines TRBV18 with TRBJ1-2; D is unresolved. CDR1 is KGHSH and CDR2 is LQKENI in the germline V gene. V was shortened by 3 bases and J by 2 bases, with 10 bases between the two germline ends. The CDR3 loop spans 14 amino acids. DNA of the CDR3: TGTGCCAGCTCACCTACGGACGGAAACTATGGCTACACCTTC. Translated, it gives CASSPTDGNYGYTF.

This clonotype was counted ten times or more. The chain combines TRBV12-3 or TRBV12-4 with TRBJ1-2, with D unresolved. CDR3 length: 12 residues. V lost 2 bases and J lost 4, with 5 bases in between. The CDR3 nucleotides read TGTGCCAGCAGTTTATCACTCTATGGCTACACCTTC. Encoded protein: CASSLSLYGYTF.

This clonotype was counted many times. The rearrangement uses TRBV20-1 and TRBJ2-7; weak D call: TRBD1 (6 bases). CDR1 DFQATT and CDR2 SNEGSKA come from the germline V gene (reference sequence). This CDR3 has 15 residues. V was shortened by 6 bases and J by 3 bases, with 21 bases between the two germline ends. CDR3 sequence (DNA): TGCAGTGCCCCCGCTGCGGACAGTCTAGGCTACGAGCAGTACTTC. Amino acid sequence: CSAPAADSLGYEQYF.

This clonotype was recorded at least ten times. The rearrangement links TRBV9 to TRBJ2-2; TRBD1 matches 7 bases. The CDR3 loop spans 14 amino acids. After removal of 3 bases from V and 5 bases from J, the junction contained 4 bases not matched to a gene. Looked up from germline, CDR1 is SGDLS and CDR2 is YYNGEE. The CDR3 reads CASSGQGRTGELFF. CDR3 in DNA: TGTGCCAGCAGCGGACAGGGACGAACCGGGGAGCTGTTTTTT.

This clonotype has ten or more counts. The chain joins TRBV12-3 or TRBV12-4 to TRBJ1-3; D is undetermined. This CDR3 has 11 residues. V shed 2 bases and J shed 13 bases, with 9 bases lying between them. The chain's CDR3 is CASSLTAEIYF. CDR3 bases: TGTGCCAGCAGTTTAACCGCAGAGATATATTTT.

This clonotype was seen only a few times. The CDR3 coding sequence is TGTGCCAGCAGTTTAGCGGACAGGGGCGGGACTGAAGCTTTCTTT. Its protein product is CASSLADRGGTEAFF. The chain links TRBV12-3 or TRBV12-4 to TRBJ1-1; 9 nucleotides agree with TRBD1. The CDR3 totals 15 residues. J lost 5 bases, V lost 0 bases, and 4 bases had no gene match.

At least ten counts were recorded for this clonotype. The chain carries TRBV7-2 and TRBJ1-2; the D is unclear. The CDR3 contains 15 residues. Germline CDR1 reads SGHTA; CDR2 reads FQGNSA. Trimming removed 1 base from V and 1 base from J, with 10 bases in between. CDR3 sequence reads: CASSLGATNNYGYTF. The DNA for the CDR3 is TGTGCCAGCAGCTTAGGGGCAACCAATAACTATGGCTACACCTTC.

In this sample, this clonotype turned up many times. This chain links TRBV5-1 with TRBJ2-7; TRBD2 agrees at 8 bases. From germline, CDR1 is SGHRS and CDR2 YFSETQ. The V and J ends lost 4 bases and 4 bases, in that order; junction bases with no gene match: 10. The CDR3 spans 15 residues. CDR3 protein: CASSSNSGSGYEQYF. The CDR3 region has the DNA TGCGCCAGCAGCAGCAACAGCGGGAGTGGATACGAGCAGTACTTC.

The CDR3 spells CASSEEYF. CDR3 in DNA: TGTGCCAGCAGTGAAGAGTACTTC. This rearrangement joins TRBV6-1 to TRBJ2-7; D unresolved. CDR3 length: 8 residues. V dropped 1 base and J dropped 11 bases, with 0 bases sitting between them. Germline assignment: CDR1 MNHNS and CDR2 SASEGT.

This clonotype was seen at least ten times. V gene TRBV27 combines with J gene TRBJ1-2; TRBD1 might be the D (6 bases). Germline V gene sequence: CDR1 MNHEY, CDR2 SMNVEV (reference sequence). Between the trimmed V and J ends, which lost 7 bases and 6 bases, there was a span of 24 bases. The CDR3 runs to 16 residues. The CDR3 region is CASTPLTTGRVNGYTF. The CDR3 nucleotides read TGTGCCAGCACGCCCCTCACAACAGGGAGGGTGAATGGCTACACCTTC.

The sample holds many counts of this clonotype. The chain is built from TRBV18 and TRBJ2-7, with 7 bases aligning to TRBD1. The germline gives CDR1 KGHSH, CDR2 LQKENI. CDR3 length: 15 residues. Trimming removed 3 bases from V and 0 bases from J; junction bases left unmatched: 5. CDR3 nucleotide sequence: TGTGCCAGCTCACCCAAGACAGGGTCCTCCTACGAGCAGTACTTC. Its protein product is CASSPKTGSSYEQYF.

Regarding this clonotype: This may come from a read error, since a much larger clone is one base off. The V gene is TRBV7-8, the J gene TRBJ1-5; D gene uncertain. V was cut by 6 bases and J by 5 bases, with 2 bases left in between. The CDR3 consists of 10 residues. The germline V gene has CDR1 SGHVS and CDR2 FQNEAQ. The CDR3 bases are TGTGCCAGCAGTTATCAGCCCCAGCATTTT. Translating it yields CASSYQPQHF.

This clonotype has ten or more counts. V and J are TRBV20-1 and TRBJ1-1, with TRBD1 as a possible D gene (5 bases). Germline CDR1 is DFQATT and CDR2 is SNEGSKA (reference sequence). V was clipped by 0 bases and J by 5 bases, with 22 bases between them. The CDR3 is made up of 17 amino acids. The DNA of the CDR3 is TGCAGTGCTAGAGACGGGGGGAAACTGAGGGACGGAACTGAAGCTTTCTTT. Translation gives CSARDGGKLRDGTEAFF.

This clonotype was recorded many times. In nucleotides, the CDR3 is TGTGCCAGCAGTCCAATAGGCCCGGGACAGCGCGAGCAGTACTTC. Translated, it gives CASSPIGPGQREQYF. The J gene is TRBJ2-7, the V gene TRBV25-1; 7 bases align to TRBD1. CDR3 size: 15 residues. Germline CDR1 reads MGHDK; CDR2 reads SYGVNS. The junction had 13 bases not matched to a gene; V was cut back by 5 bases and J by 6 bases.

The chain is built from TRBV6-5 and TRBJ2-7, with 9 positions matching TRBD2. V lost 0 bases, J lost 5 bases, and 2 bases stayed unmatched. Per the germline V gene, CDR1 is MNHEY and CDR2 is SVGAGI. The CDR3 runs 14 residues. DNA for the CDR3: TGTGCCAGCAGTTACTCCTCTAGCGGGAACGAGCAGTACTTC. Its translation is CASSYSSSGNEQYF.

This clonotype showed up many times. The V call is TRBV7-3, the J call TRBJ1-2; D is ambiguous. The germline V and J ends were trimmed by 0 bases and 4 bases, with 6 bases remaining between them. CDR3 length: 13 residues. Germline V gene data show CDR1 as SGHTA and CDR2 as FQGTGA. DNA of the CDR3: TGTGCCAGCAGCTTAACGAACAGCTATGGCTACACCTTC. Residues: CASSLTNSYGYTF.

This clonotype was recorded many times. The chain carries TRBV28 and TRBJ2-7; 8 positions agree with TRBD1. This CDR3 spans 13 amino acids. V shed 6 bases, J shed 12 bases, and the junction held 13 bases outside the gene matches. CDR1 is MDHEN and CDR2 is SYDVKM in the germline V gene. CDR3 nucleotides: TGTGCCAGCAGGGGGGGCGGACAGGGTCGTCTGTACTTC. Translating gives CASRGGGQGRLYF.

This chain links TRBV12-3 or TRBV12-4 with TRBJ2-1; possible D gene TRBD2, 5 bases. The CDR3 is 15 amino acids. V was shortened by 0 bases and J by 0 bases, with 6 bases between the two germline ends. The CDR3 is CASSLAGVSYNEQFF. Here the CDR3 DNA reads TGTGCCAGCAGTTTAGCGGGAGTCTCCTACAATGAGCAGTTCTTC.

This clonotype was detected many times. The chain couples TRBV30 to TRBJ1-2; D might be TRBD1 (5 bases). Germline CDR1 and CDR2: GTSNPN and SVGIG (reference sequence). V gave up 3 bases and J gave up 14 bases, with 22 bases separating them. The CDR3 is made up of 13 amino acids. The CDR3 nucleotides read TGTGCCTGGAGCACTCCGCCGGGACGGGCTTTTACCTTC. This translates into CAWSTPPGRAFTF.

The rearrangement links TRBV3-1 to TRBJ2-7; 11 nucleotides align to TRBD1. Germline V CDR1 and CDR2: LGHDT, YNNKEL (reference sequence). Trimming took 3 bases from V and 6 from J; bases not matched to a gene: 7. The CDR3 consists of 15 residues. CDR3 residues: CASSHLGQGVSEQYF. In nucleotides, the CDR3 is TGTGCCAGCAGCCATTTGGGACAGGGGGTATCCGAGCAGTACTTC.